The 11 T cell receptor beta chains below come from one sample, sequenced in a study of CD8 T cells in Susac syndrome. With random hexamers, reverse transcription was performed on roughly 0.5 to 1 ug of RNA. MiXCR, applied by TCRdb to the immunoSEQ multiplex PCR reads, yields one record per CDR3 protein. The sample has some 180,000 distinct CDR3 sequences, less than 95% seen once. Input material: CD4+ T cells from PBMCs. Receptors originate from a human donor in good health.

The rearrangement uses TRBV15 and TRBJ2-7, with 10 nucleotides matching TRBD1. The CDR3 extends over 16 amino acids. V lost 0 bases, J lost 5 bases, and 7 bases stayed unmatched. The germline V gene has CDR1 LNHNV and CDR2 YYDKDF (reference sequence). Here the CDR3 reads CATSRDLRDRGHEQYF. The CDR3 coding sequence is TGTGCCACCAGCAGAGATCTGCGGGACAGGGGTCACGAGCAGTACTTC.

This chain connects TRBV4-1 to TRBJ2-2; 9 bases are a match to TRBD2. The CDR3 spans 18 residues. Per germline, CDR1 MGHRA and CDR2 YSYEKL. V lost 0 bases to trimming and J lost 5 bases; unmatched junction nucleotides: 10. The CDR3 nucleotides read TGCGCCAGCAGCCAAGATGAGGCTAGCGGGATGGTGACCGGGGAGCTGTTTTTT. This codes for CASSQDEASGMVTGELFF.

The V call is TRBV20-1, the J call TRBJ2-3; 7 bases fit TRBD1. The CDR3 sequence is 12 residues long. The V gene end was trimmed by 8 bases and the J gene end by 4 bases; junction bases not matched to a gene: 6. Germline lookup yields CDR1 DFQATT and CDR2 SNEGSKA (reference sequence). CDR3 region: CSPGTEPDTQYF. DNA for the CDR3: TGCAGTCCCGGGACAGAGCCAGATACGCAGTATTTT.

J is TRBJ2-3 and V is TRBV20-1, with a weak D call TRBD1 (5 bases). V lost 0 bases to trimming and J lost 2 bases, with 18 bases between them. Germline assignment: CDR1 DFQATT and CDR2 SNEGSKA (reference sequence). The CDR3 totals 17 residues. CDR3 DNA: TGCAGTGCTAGAGATAGGGGCTTCCTTACGACCACAGATACGCAGTATTTT. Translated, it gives CSARDRGFLTTTDTQYF.

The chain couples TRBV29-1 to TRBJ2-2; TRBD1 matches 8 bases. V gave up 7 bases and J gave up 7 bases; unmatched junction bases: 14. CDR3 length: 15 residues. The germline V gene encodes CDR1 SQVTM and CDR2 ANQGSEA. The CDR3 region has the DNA TGCAGCGGCTCTAGCCCAGGGGGCGCGGGCGGGGAGCTGTTTTTT. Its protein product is CSGSSPGGAGGELFF.

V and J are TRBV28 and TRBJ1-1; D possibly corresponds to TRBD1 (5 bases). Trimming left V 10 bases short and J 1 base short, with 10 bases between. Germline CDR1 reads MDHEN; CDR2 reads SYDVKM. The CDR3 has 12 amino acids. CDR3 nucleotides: TGTGCCACCGACCAGGGGAACACTGAAGCTTTCTTT. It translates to CATDQGNTEAFF.

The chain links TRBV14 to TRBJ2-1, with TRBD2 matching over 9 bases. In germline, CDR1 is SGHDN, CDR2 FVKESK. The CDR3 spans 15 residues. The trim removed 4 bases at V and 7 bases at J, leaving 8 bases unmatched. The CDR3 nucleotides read TGTGCCAGCAGCCTGCTGGCGGGAGGGTGGAATGAGCAGTTCTTC. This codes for CASSLLAGGWNEQFF.

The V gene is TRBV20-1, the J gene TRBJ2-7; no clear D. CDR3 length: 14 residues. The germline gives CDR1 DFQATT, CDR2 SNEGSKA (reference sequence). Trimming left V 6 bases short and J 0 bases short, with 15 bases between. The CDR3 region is CSAARIASSYEQYF. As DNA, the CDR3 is TGCAGTGCGGCCCGGATCGCTAGCTCCTACGAGCAGTACTTC.

The CDR3 bases are TGTGCCAGCACCCCGGCGGCCCGATCCTACGAGCAGTACTTC. Its protein is CASTPAARSYEQYF. The V gene is TRBV12-3 or TRBV12-4, the J gene TRBJ2-7; D gene uncertain. The CDR3 runs 14 residues. V shed 7 bases and J shed 1 base, with 14 bases lying between them.

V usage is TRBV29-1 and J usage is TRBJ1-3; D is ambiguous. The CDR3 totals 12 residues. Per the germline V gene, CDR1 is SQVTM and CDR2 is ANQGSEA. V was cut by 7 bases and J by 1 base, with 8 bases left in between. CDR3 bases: TGCAGCGCAAGGGAGTCTGGAAACACCATATATTTT. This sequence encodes CSARESGNTIYF.

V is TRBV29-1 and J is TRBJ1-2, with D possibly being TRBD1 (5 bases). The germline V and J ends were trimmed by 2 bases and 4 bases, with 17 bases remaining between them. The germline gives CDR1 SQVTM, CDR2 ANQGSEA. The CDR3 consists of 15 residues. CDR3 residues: CSVEQGRDRSYGYTF. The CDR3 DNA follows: TGCAGCGTTGAACAGGGCAGGGATCGAAGCTATGGCTACACCTTC.